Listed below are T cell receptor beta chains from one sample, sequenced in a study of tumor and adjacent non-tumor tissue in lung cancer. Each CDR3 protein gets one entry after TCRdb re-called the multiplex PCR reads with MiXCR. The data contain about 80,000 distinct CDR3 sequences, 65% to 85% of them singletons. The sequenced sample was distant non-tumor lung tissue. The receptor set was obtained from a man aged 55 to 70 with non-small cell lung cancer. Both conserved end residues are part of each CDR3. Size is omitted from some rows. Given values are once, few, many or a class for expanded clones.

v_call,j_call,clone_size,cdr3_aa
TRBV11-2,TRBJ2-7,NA,CTSSLIPDVLKGYEQYF
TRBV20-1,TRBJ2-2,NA,CSARLAGDTGELFF
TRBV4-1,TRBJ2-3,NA,CASSQRGRQRKDTQYF
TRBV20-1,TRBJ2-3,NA,CSANRHVLGTDTQYF
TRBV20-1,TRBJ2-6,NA,CSARGTIAGANVLTF
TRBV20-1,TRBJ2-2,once,CSARAGILWGGELFF
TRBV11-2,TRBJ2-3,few,CATSFGLKGTDTQYF
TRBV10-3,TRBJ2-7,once,CASRDRDSYEQYF
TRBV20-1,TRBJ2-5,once,CSARYQLAGVQDTQHF
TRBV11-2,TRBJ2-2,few,CASSSTGIITGECF